This is a list of T cell receptor beta chains from one sample in a study of T-cell reconstitution after alpha-beta-depleted transplantation in children. One entry per CDR3 protein results from TCRdb running MiXCR on the PCR reads. The sample has 900,000 or so distinct CDR3 sequences; roughly 16% are singletons. The sequencing used PBMCs, mostly from graft donor cells, collected 360 days after TCRalphabeta/CD19-depleted stem cell transplant. The receptors originated from a male patient aged 5 to 17 who had a stem cell transplant for acute lymphoblastic leukemia, so the T cells may come from the graft donor. Each CDR3 is given with its conserved first and last residue.

j_call: TRBJ2-7
cdr3_length: 16
v_call: TRBV18
cdr3_aa: CASSPIGAGVPYEQYF

j_call: TRBJ2-7
cdr3_length: 14
v_call: TRBV7-9
cdr3_aa: CASSTRDFSYEQYF

j_call: TRBJ2-5
cdr3_length: 14
v_call: TRBV29-1
cdr3_aa: CSVISRRGGETQYF

j_call: TRBJ2-4
cdr3_length: 14
v_call: TRBV20-1
cdr3_aa: CSALLSGMGNIQYF

j_call: TRBJ2-2
cdr3_length: 16
v_call: TRBV27
cdr3_aa: CASSLKGVEGTGELFF

j_call: TRBJ2-3
cdr3_length: 17
v_call: TRBV20-1
cdr3_aa: CSARRLAGASWTDTQYF

j_call: TRBJ2-1
cdr3_length: 16
v_call: TRBV2
cdr3_aa: CASSTPPSGPYNEQFF

j_call: TRBJ2-7
cdr3_length: 16
v_call: TRBV9
cdr3_aa: CASSATDYGLYYEQYF

j_call: TRBJ2-1
cdr3_length: 19
v_call: TRBV4-1
cdr3_aa: CASSQDNPFSGRRYNEQFF

j_call: TRBJ2-7
cdr3_length: 16
v_call: TRBV27
cdr3_aa: CASSFGFGSGSYEQYF

j_call: TRBJ2-1
cdr3_length: 14
v_call: TRBV7-9
cdr3_aa: CASSENSLYNEQFF

j_call: TRBJ2-6
cdr3_length: 16
v_call: TRBV29-1
cdr3_aa: CSVFGHPRSGANVLTF

j_call: TRBJ1-1
cdr3_length: 14
v_call: TRBV12-3/TRBV12-4
cdr3_aa: CASSRGTAYTEAFF

j_call: TRBJ2-3
cdr3_length: 16
v_call: TRBV5-1
cdr3_aa: CASSLGSGTGLDTQYF

j_call: TRBJ1-5
cdr3_length: 14
v_call: TRBV5-6
cdr3_aa: CASSFRGNNQPQHF

j_call: TRBJ2-1
cdr3_length: 14
v_call: TRBV3-1
cdr3_aa: CASSQVSRYNEQFF

j_call: TRBJ1-1
cdr3_length: 17
v_call: TRBV4-1
cdr3_aa: CASIQDLRGTGIREAFF

j_call: TRBJ2-7
cdr3_length: 15
v_call: TRBV7-9
cdr3_aa: CASSSVGLLSYEQYF

j_call: TRBJ2-5
cdr3_length: 15
v_call: TRBV5-1
cdr3_aa: CASSSVWGLGETQYF

j_call: TRBJ2-1
cdr3_length: 17
v_call: TRBV7-9
cdr3_aa: CASSLSPGQESYNEQFF

j_call: TRBJ2-1
cdr3_length: 14
v_call: TRBV29-1
cdr3_aa: CSVVLAGGPAEQFF

j_call: TRBJ2-7
cdr3_length: 12
v_call: TRBV29-1
cdr3_aa: CSVDFGAYEQYF

j_call: TRBJ2-7
cdr3_length: 18
v_call: TRBV11-2
cdr3_aa: CASSLVGLAGPGSYEQYF

j_call: TRBJ2-1
cdr3_length: 16
v_call: TRBV3-1
cdr3_aa: CASSQTGTYSYNEQFF

j_call: TRBJ2-1
cdr3_length: 16
v_call: TRBV5-1
cdr3_aa: CASSPMRIGSYNEQFF

j_call: TRBJ2-3
cdr3_length: 15
v_call: TRBV4-2
cdr3_aa: CASSQNRAHTDTQYF

j_call: TRBJ1-3
cdr3_length: 15
v_call: TRBV7-8
cdr3_aa: CASSYPSGAGNTIYF

j_call: TRBJ1-1
cdr3_length: 16
v_call: TRBV7-3
cdr3_aa: CASSLIGARGNTEAFF

j_call: TRBJ2-7
cdr3_length: 14
v_call: TRBV5-1
cdr3_aa: CASSWSRGAYEQYF

j_call: TRBJ2-1
cdr3_length: 14
v_call: TRBV12-3/TRBV12-4
cdr3_aa: CASSLLGVRDEQFF

j_call: TRBJ1-2
cdr3_length: 14
v_call: TRBV9
cdr3_aa: CASSVQTGGYGYTF

j_call: TRBJ1-4
cdr3_length: 13
v_call: TRBV7-2
cdr3_aa: CASSVRTGEKLFF

j_call: TRBJ2-3
cdr3_length: 19
v_call: TRBV24-1
cdr3_aa: CATRDPIIWSGRYTDTQYF

j_call: TRBJ2-1
cdr3_length: 13
v_call: TRBV7-9
cdr3_aa: CAGREGDKGEQFF

j_call: TRBJ2-7
cdr3_length: 16
v_call: TRBV5-1
cdr3_aa: CASSLAGHYRSYEQYF

j_call: TRBJ2-1
cdr3_length: 17
v_call: TRBV20-1
cdr3_aa: CSARDLSSSGVGNEQFF

j_call: TRBJ1-2
cdr3_length: 14
v_call: TRBV29-1
cdr3_aa: CSVGPRVGFYGYTF

j_call: TRBJ2-2
cdr3_length: 16
v_call: TRBV7-6
cdr3_aa: CASSLETSGSTGELFF

j_call: TRBJ1-4
cdr3_length: 16
v_call: TRBV5-1
cdr3_aa: CASSLQPDQWNEKLFF

j_call: TRBJ2-1
cdr3_length: 12
v_call: TRBV5-1
cdr3_aa: CASKGSTDQQFF

j_call: TRBJ1-1
cdr3_length: 15
v_call: TRBV25-1
cdr3_aa: CASSDPDSLNTEAFF

j_call: TRBJ2-7
cdr3_length: 16
v_call: TRBV3-1
cdr3_aa: CASSQTGMGGLYEQYF

j_call: TRBJ1-2
cdr3_length: 14
v_call: TRBV15
cdr3_aa: CATSRAGSNYGYTF

j_call: TRBJ1-4
cdr3_length: 14
v_call: TRBV29-1
cdr3_aa: CSAAGQRNNEKLFF

j_call: TRBJ2-1
cdr3_length: 13
v_call: TRBV4-1
cdr3_aa: CASSQGVREKRFF

j_call: TRBJ1-1
cdr3_length: 15
v_call: TRBV5-6
cdr3_aa: CASSLGLSVNTEAFF

j_call: TRBJ1-2
cdr3_length: 14
v_call: TRBV5-1
cdr3_aa: CASARDRDKNGYTF

j_call: TRBJ2-7
cdr3_length: 13
v_call: TRBV6-1
cdr3_aa: CASSIFKGDEQYF

j_call: TRBJ2-7
cdr3_length: 15
v_call: TRBV7-8
cdr3_aa: CASSLDLAVRSEQYF

j_call: TRBJ1-1
cdr3_length: 17
v_call: TRBV27
cdr3_aa: CASSETVSPIRNTEAFF

j_call: TRBJ2-7
cdr3_length: 12
v_call: TRBV4-1
cdr3_aa: CASSQGRTEQYF

j_call: TRBJ2-7
cdr3_length: 15
v_call: TRBV27
cdr3_aa: CASSLGDALAYEQYF